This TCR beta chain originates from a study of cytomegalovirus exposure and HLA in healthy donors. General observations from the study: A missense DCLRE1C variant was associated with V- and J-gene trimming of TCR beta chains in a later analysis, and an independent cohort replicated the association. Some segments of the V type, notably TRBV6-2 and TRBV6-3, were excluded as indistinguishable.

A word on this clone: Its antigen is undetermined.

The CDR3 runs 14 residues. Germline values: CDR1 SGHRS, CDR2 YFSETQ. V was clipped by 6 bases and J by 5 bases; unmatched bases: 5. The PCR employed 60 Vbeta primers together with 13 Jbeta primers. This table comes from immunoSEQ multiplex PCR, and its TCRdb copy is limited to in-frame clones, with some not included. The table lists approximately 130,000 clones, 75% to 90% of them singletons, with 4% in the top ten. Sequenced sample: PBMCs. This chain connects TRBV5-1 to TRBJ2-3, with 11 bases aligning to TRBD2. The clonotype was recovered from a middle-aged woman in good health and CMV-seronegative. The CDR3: CASTLGLAGDTQYF. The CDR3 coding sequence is TGCGCCAGCACCCTAGGACTAGCGGGAGATACGCAGTATTTT.